The 8 T cell receptor beta chains below were found in one sample sequenced in a study of identical twins. TCRdb reanalysed the 5' RACE reads using MiXCR and keeps one entry per CDR3 protein. This table has hundreds of thousands of distinct CDR3 sequences, 8% to 9% appearing once. This sample was shared with a second study, whose subject was yellow fever vaccine responses in identical twins.

The sequenced sample was PBMCs. The receptors were sampled from a woman younger than 35 in good health.

The sample holds a few counts of this clonotype. The chain recombines TRBV29-1 with TRBJ2-1; 7 nucleotides line up with TRBD1. After removal of 1 base from V and 10 bases from J, the junction contained 10 bases not matched to a gene. The germline gives CDR1 SQVTM, CDR2 ANQGSEA. The CDR3 length is 14 residues. The CDR3 spells CSVEAPDRVAEQFF. The CDR3 nucleotides are TGCAGCGTTGAAGCTCCCGACAGGGTAGCCGAGCAGTTCTTC.

The chain employs TRBV19 and TRBJ2-7; 13 nucleotides match TRBD2. J lost 3 bases, V lost 6 bases, and 5 bases had no gene match. Germline CDR1 LNHDA, CDR2 SQIVND (reference sequence). The CDR3 extends over 15 amino acids. The CDR3 nucleotides read TGTGCCAGTAGCCCAACTAGCGGGAGGGGCTACGAGCAGTACTTC. It codes for CASSPTSGRGYEQYF.

The V and J genes are TRBV20-1 and TRBJ2-7; 8 nucleotides match TRBD2. Per the germline V gene, CDR1 is DFQATT and CDR2 is SNEGSKA (reference sequence). J was trimmed by 7 bases and V by 4 bases; bases with no gene match: 9. The CDR3 totals 13 residues. The CDR3 region has the DNA TGCAGTGCTAACTTTCCCGGGAGGGGTGAGCAGTACTTC. Protein sequence: CSANFPGRGEQYF.

V is TRBV7-2 and J is TRBJ2-1, with TRBD1 identical over 8 bases. The CDR3 length is 17 residues. Germline trimming cut 2 bases from V and 2 bases from J; bases unmatched to any gene: 8. Germline V gives CDR1 SGHTA, CDR2 FQGNSA. CDR3 protein: CASSLLSGTGPYNEQFF. CDR3 DNA: TGTGCCAGCAGCTTACTCTCCGGGACAGGACCCTACAATGAGCAGTTCTTC.

Only one count was recorded for this clonotype. The CDR3 region has the DNA TGCAGTGCTAGATTGCGGGGGAAAGCCTACGAGCAGTACTTC. Its protein is CSARLRGKAYEQYF. V is TRBV20-1 and J is TRBJ2-7; 7 bases agree with TRBD2. The ends lost 2 bases at V and 2 bases at J; junction bases unmatched: 6. The CDR3 sequence is 14 residues long. Germline CDR1 is DFQATT and CDR2 is SNEGSKA (reference sequence).

This clonotype was detected many times. This chain connects TRBV5-1 to TRBJ1-3; 11 bases match TRBD1. This CDR3 region has 16 residues. From germline, CDR1 is SGHRS and CDR2 YFSETQ. The J segment lost 0 bases and the V segment lost 4 bases, leaving 3 bases of the junction unmatched. CDR3 coding DNA: TGCGCCAGCAGCGGAGGGACAGGGGGCTCTGGAAACACCATATATTTT. It specifies CASSGGTGGSGNTIYF.

This clonotype has only a few counts. V gene TRBV29-1 combines with J gene TRBJ2-3; 7 bases align to TRBD2. V shed 3 bases, J shed 5 bases, and the junction held 5 bases outside the gene matches. Germline loops: CDR1 SQVTM, CDR2 ANQGSEA. This CDR3 has 13 residues. The CDR3 spells CSVDPRGVDTQYF. CDR3 in DNA: TGCAGCGTTGACCCCCGGGGGGTAGATACGCAGTATTTT.

This chain joins TRBV11-1 and TRBJ2-2, with D unclear. Germline values: CDR1 SGHAT, CDR2 FQDESV (reference sequence). This CDR3 comprises 17 residues. V shed 3 bases and J shed 1 base, with 15 bases lying between them. The CDR3 loop reads CASSFDPGGLNTGELFF. In DNA form, the CDR3 reads TGTGCCAGCAGCTTTGATCCAGGTGGTTTGAACACCGGGGAGCTGTTTTTT.